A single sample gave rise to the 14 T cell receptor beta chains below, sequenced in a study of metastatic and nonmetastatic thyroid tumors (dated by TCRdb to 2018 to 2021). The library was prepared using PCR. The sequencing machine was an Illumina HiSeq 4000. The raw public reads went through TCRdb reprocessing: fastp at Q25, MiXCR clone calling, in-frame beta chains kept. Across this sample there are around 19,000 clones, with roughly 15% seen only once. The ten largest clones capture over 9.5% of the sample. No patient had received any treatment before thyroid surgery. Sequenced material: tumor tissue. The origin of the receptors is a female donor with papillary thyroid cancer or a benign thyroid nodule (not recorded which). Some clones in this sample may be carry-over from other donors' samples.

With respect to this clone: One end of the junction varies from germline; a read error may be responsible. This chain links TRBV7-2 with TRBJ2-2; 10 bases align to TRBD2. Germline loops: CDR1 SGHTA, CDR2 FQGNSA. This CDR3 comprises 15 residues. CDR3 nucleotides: TGTGCCAGCAGCCTAGCGGGAGTTTTGGGCGGGGATCTGTTTTTT. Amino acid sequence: CASSLAGVLGGDLFF. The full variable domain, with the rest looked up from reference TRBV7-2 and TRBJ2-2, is GAGVSQSPSNKVTEKGKDVELRCDPISGHTALYWYRQSLGQGLEFLIYFQGNSAPDKSGLPSDRFSAERTGGSVSTLTIQRTQQEDSAVYLCASSLAGVLGGDLFFGEGSRLTVL.

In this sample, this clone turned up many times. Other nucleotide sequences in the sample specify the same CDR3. The CDR3 DNA follows: TGTGCCATCAGTGCCTCTAGCGGGGGGGCTAGTGATACGCAGTATTTT. It specifies CAISASSGGASDTQYF. The rearrangement links TRBV10-3 to TRBJ2-3, with 12 bases lining up with TRBD2. The ends lost 4 bases at V and 6 bases at J; junction bases unmatched: 8. The CDR3 contains 16 residues. Germline CDR1 is ENHRY and CDR2 is SYGVKD.

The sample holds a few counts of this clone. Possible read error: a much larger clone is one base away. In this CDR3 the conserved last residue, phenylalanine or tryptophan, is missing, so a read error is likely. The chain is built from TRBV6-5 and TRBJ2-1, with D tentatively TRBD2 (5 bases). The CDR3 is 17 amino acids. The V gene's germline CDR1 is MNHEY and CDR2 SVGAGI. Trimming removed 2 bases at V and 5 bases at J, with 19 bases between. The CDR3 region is CASSYDYRLAVHNEQFS. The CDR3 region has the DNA TGTGCCAGCAGTTACGACTACCGGCTAGCAGTCCACAATGAGCAGTTCTCC.

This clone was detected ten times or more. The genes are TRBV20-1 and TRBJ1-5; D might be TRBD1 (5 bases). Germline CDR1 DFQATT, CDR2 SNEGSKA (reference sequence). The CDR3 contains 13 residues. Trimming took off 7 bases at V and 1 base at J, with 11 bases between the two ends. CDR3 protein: CSVQDNSNQPQHF. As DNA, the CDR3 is TGCAGTGTTCAGGACAACAGCAATCAGCCCCAGCATTTT.

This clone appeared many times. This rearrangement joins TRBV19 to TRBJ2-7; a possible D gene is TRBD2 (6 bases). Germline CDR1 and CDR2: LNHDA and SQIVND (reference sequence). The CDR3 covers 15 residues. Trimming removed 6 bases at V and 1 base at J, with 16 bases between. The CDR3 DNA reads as TGTGCCAGTAGCGGGAGTGCCGCAGCTTCCTACGAGCAGTACTTC. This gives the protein CASSGSAAASYEQYF.

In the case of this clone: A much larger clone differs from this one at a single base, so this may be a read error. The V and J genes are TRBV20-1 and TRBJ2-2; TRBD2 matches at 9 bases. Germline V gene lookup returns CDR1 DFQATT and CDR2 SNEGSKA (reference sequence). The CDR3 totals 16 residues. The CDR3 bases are TGCAGTGCTAGCCCCACTAGCGGGTACGACACCGTGGAGCTGTTTTTT. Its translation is CSASPTSGYDTVELFF.

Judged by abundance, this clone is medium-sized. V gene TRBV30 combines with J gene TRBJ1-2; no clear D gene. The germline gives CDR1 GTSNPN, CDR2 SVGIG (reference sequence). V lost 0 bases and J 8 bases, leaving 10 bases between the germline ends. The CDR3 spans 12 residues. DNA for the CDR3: TGTGCCTGGAGTGTATCGGTGGGGGGCTACACCTTC. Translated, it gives CAWSVSVGGYTF.

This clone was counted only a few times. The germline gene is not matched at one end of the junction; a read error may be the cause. The CDR3 DNA is TGTGCCATCAGTTACCTTAAAGAGGGGGCAGGTGACTACACCTTC. Amino acid sequence: CAISYLKEGAGDYTF. The chain recombines TRBV6-5 with TRBJ1-2, with TRBD1 identical over 7 bases. This CDR3 has 15 amino acids. Germline V lookup: CDR1 MNHEY, CDR2 SVGAGI.

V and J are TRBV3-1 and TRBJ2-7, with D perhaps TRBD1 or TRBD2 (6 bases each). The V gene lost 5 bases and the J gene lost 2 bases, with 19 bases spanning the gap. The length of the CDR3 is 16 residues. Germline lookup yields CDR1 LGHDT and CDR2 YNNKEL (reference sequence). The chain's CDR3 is CASSKRGGDTTYEQYF. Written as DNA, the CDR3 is TGTGCCAGCAGCAAAAGGGGCGGGGACACGACCTACGAGCAGTACTTC.

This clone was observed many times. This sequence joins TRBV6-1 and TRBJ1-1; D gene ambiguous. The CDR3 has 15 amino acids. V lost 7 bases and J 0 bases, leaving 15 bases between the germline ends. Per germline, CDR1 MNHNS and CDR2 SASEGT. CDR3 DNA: TGTGCCAGCACCCCGCTCGGAGGATTGAACACTGAAGCTTTCTTT. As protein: CASTPLGGLNTEAFF.

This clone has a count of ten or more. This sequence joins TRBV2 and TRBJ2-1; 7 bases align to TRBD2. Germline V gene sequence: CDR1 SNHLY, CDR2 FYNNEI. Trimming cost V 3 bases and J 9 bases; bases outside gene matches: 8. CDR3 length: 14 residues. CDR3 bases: TGTGCCAGCAGTGACTCGACTAGCTTGTCTGAGCAGTTCTTC. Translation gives CASSDSTSLSEQFF.

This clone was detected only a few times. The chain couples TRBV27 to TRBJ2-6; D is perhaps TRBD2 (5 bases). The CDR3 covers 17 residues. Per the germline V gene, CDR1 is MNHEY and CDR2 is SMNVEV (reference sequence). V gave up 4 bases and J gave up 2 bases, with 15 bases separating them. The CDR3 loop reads CASSSLTASPGANVLTF. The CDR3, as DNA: TGTGCCAGCAGTTCCCTAACGGCTAGCCCTGGGGCCAACGTCCTGACTTTC. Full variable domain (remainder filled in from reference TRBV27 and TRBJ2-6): EAQVTQNPRYLITVTGKKLTVTCSQNMNHEYMSWYRQDPGLGLRQIYYSMNVEVTDKGDVPEGYKVSRKEKRNFPLILESPSPNQTSLYFCASSSLTASPGANVLTFGAGSRLTVL.

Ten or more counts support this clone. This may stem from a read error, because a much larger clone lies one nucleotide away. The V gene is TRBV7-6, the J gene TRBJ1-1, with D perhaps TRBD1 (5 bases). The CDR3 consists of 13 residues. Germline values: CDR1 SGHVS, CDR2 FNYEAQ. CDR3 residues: CAGSLGLSTEAFF. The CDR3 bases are TGTGCCGGCAGCTTGGGGCTGAGCACTGAAGCTTTCTTT.

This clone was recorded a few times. CDR3 sequence reads: CASSQRVVGRVAIEQYF. The CDR3 nucleotides are TGTGCCAGCAGCCAACGCGTTGTGGGTAGGGTGGCCATCGAGCAGTACTTC. This rearrangement joins TRBV14 to TRBJ2-7; unclear D gene. The germline V gene has CDR1 SGHDN and CDR2 FVKESK. The CDR3 runs 17 residues. The germline V and J ends were trimmed by 2 bases and 6 bases, with 23 bases remaining between them.